This T cell receptor beta chain was captured by sequencing in a study of blood T cell repertoires in COVID-19. TCRdb keeps only in-frame clones here, not all; method: immunoSEQ multiplex PCR. There are about 60,000 clones in the sample; 90% to 95% occur only once, and approximately 7.5% lies in the top ten. CDR3 size: 15 residues. Germline V gene sequence: CDR1 SGHDT, CDR2 YYEEEE. V shed 4 bases and J 0 bases; nucleotides not matched to a gene: 7. The sequence was obtained from a human donor in a cohort sampled during active COVID-19. Source material: peripheral blood. The chain links TRBV5-6 to TRBJ2-7; 7 bases are shared with TRBD1. DNA for the CDR3: TGTGCCAGCAGCGTACGGGACAGTAGCTCCTACGAGCAGTACTTC. This sequence encodes CASSVRDSSSYEQYF.